This T cell receptor beta chain was identified during a study of cytomegalovirus exposure and HLA in healthy donors. Germline CDR1 and CDR2: SGHNT and YYREEE (reference sequence). Trimming took off 3 bases at V and 4 bases at J, with 14 bases between the two ends. This CDR3 has 14 residues. Study-wide points: In vitro experiments confirmed that a few CMV-associated chains were specific for CMV antigens. Analyses of presence and absence presupposed an approximately uniform sequencing depth across donors.

The PCR contained 60 Vbeta and 13 Jbeta primers. Sequenced by immunoSEQ multiplex PCR; TCRdb stores in-frame clones only, minus some. This table holds about 140,000 clones, around 77% found once. A note on this clone: Its antigen is currently unknown.

This sequence originates from a man aged 30-40 years in good health and CMV-seronegative. The sample comprised PBMCs. The chain joins TRBV5-4 to TRBJ2-7, with D perhaps TRBD2 (5 bases). The CDR3 sequence: CASSSSGGRYEQYF. The CDR3, as DNA: TGTGCCAGCAGCTCCTCTGGCGGGCGGTACGAGCAGTACTTC.